The clone carrying this T cell receptor beta chain was detected a few times. Its antigen is not identified. This entry comes from a study of T-cell reconstitution after alpha-beta-depleted transplantation in children. Unique molecular identifiers were incorporated when the TCRbeta library was constructed. TCRdb independently ran MiXCR on the PCR reads; one entry per CDR3 protein. The top ten hold about 14% of the sample, which has about 580,000 distinct CDR3 sequences, more than 20% seen once. General observations from the study: T-cell counts and diversity at one year post-transplant came mainly from newly produced T cells. Expanded graft clones numbering several hundred reportedly gave rise to alpha-beta T cells about two months after transplant. Surviving recipient T cells and thymic progenitors underlay high day-60 TCRbeta diversity in some patients.

V gave up 4 bases and J gave up 2 bases, with 17 bases separating them. CDR1 and CDR2 from the germline V gene are SQVTM and ANQGSEA. The CDR3 runs 15 residues. Here the sequenced sample was PBMCs, mostly from graft donor cells, taken 360 days after TCRalphabeta/CD19-depleted stem cell transplant. V gene TRBV29-1 combines with J gene TRBJ1-2; D uncertain. This TCR derives from a boy younger than two who had a stem cell transplant for acute myeloid leukemia, so the T cells may come from the graft donor. CDR3 residues: CSVAGSTLSNYGYTF. The CDR3 bases are TGCAGCGTTGCCGGGTCCACTTTATCCAACTATGGCTACACCTTC.